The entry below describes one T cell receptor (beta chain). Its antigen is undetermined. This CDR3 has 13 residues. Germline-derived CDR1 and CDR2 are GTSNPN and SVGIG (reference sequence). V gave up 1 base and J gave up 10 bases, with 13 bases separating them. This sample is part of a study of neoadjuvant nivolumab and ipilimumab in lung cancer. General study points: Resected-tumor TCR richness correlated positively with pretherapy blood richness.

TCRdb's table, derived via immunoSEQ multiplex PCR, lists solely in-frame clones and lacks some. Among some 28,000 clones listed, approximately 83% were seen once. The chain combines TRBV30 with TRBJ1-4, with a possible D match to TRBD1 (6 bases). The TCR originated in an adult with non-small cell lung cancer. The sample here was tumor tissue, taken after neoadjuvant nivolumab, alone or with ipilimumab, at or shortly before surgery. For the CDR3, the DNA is TGTGCCTGGAGTGAGGGGGGAGACGTAAAACTGTTTTTT. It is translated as CAWSEGGDVKLFF. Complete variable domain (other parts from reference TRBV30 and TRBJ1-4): SQTIHQWPATLVQPVGSPLSLECTVEGTSNPNLYWYRQAAGRGLQLLFYSVGIGQISSEVPQNLSASRPQDRQFILSSKKLLLSDSGFYLCAWSEGGDVKLFFGSGTQLSVL.